This T cell receptor beta chain was captured in a study of CD8+ T cells in alopecia areata. Notes on the study in general: Sequencing of scalp samples also includes resident alphabeta T cells from normal skin.

The pooled cutaneous lymph node cells were sorted using several markers (CD4, CD8alpha, NKG2D, NKG2ACE and others). This CDR3 comprises 14 residues. Between the trimmed V and J ends, which lost 4 bases and 0 bases, there was a span of 11 bases. From germline, CDR1 is FNHDT and CDR2 SITEND (reference sequence). The sequencing template was cDNA reverse transcribed from extracted RNA. Here immunoSEQ multiplex PCR was the method, and the copy in TCRdb shows in-frame clones only, minus some. The sample includes 200,000 to 300,000 clones, none of them occurring once. A word on this clone: Its antigen remains unknown. Gene names are the mouse ones. The CDR3 extends 4 residues past the end of the read, so its final part is completed from the germline J gene.

The receptor was derived from a C3H/HeJ mouse with alopecia areata. These mice share the MHC haplotype H2-k. Sample: CD4+ T cells sorted from a lymph node. This rearrangement joins TRBV19 to TRBJ2-7, with a tentative D call TRBD1 (6 bases). The CDR3 protein is CASSPRGSSYEQYF. The CDR3 bases that were read are TGTGCCAGCAGTCCAAGGGGGAGCTCCTAT.